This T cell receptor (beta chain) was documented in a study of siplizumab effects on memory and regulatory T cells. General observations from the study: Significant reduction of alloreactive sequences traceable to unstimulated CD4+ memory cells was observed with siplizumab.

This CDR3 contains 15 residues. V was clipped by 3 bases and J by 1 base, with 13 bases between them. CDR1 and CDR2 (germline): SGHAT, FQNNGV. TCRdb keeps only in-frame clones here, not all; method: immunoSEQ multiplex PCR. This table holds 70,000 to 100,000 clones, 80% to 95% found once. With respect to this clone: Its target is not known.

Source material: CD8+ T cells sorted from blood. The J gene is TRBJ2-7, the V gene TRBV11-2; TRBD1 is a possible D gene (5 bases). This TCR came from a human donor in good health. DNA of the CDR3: TGTGCCAGCAGCTTGGGCCCGACAGATTCCTACGAGCAGTACTTC. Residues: CASSLGPTDSYEQYF.